This T cell receptor (beta chain) was recorded in a study of blood T cell repertoires in COVID-19. The overall study: Whether acute or convalescent, the COVID-19 samples came from the United States, Italy and Spain.

Original analysis: How many nucleated cells were present was estimated from reference gene primer amplification. TCRdb's table, derived via immunoSEQ multiplex PCR, lists solely in-frame clones and lacks some. The V and J calls and clone size are taken from that table; D and trimming were inferred from the DNA. The sample has around 200,000 clones; about three quarters are singletons. The CDR3 totals 17 residues. Germline values: CDR1 SGHVS, CDR2 FNYEAQ. The V gene end was trimmed by 1 base and the J gene end by 0 bases; junction bases not matched to a gene: 8. Sequencing was carried out using peripheral blood. The chain couples TRBV7-6 to TRBJ2-7, with 8 bases lining up with TRBD2. The TCR originated in an elderly woman with active or convalescent COVID-19. CDR3 nucleotides: TGTGCCAGCAGCTTAGAGGTCGGGGGGGGAAGCTCCTACGAGCAGTACTTC. This gives the protein CASSLEVGGGSSYEQYF.